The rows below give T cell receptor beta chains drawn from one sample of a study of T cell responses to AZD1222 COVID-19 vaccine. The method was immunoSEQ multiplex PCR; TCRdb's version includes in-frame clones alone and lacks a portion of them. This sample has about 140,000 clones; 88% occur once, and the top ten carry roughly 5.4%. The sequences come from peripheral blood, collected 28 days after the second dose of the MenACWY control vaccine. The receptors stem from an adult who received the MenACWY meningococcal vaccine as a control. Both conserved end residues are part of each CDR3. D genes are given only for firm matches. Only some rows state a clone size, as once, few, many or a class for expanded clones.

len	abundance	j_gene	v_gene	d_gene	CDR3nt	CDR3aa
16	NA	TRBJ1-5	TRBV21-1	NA	TGTGCCAGCAGCCCTGGGACCGGACAGGGTAATCAGCCCCAGCATTTT	CASSPGTGQGNQPQHF
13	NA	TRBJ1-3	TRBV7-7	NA	TGTGCTAGCAGCTACGGGACTGGAAACACCATATATTTT	CASSYGTGNTIYF
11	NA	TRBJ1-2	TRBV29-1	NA	TGCAGCGTTGGCGCCCCCTATGGCTACACCTTC	CSVGAPYGYTF
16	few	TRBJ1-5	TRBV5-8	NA	TGTGCCAGCAGCTTTGGAGGCGACTATAGCAATCAGCCCCAGCATTTT	CASSFGGDYSNQPQHF
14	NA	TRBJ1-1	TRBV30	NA	TGTGCCTGGAGTCCGGGGACGGGGAGCACTGAAGCTTTCTTT	CAWSPGTGSTEAFF
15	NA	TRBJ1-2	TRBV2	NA	TGTGCCAGCAGAGATATTCAGGGGCCCCGCTTTGGCTACACCTTC	CASRDIQGPRFGYTF
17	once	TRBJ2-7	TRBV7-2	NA	TGTGCCAGCAGCTCCCAGGGGGGGACAGGATTTTACTACGAGCAGTACTTC	CASSSQGGTGFYYEQYF
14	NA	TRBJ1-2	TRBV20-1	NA	TGCAGTGCTAGTTCCCAGGGAGCCAACTATGGCTACACCTTC	CSASSQGANYGYTF
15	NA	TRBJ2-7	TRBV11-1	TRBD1	TGTGCCAGCAGCTTAGGACAGGGGAAGACCTACGAGCAGTACTTC	CASSLGQGKTYEQYF
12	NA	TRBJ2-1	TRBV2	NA	TGTGCCAGCAGTGGAGGACAGACTGAGCAGTTCTTC	CASSGGQTEQFF
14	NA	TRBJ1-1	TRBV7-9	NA	TGTGCCAGCAGCTCGTCTTTGGTGAACACTGAAGCTTTCTTT	CASSSSLVNTEAFF
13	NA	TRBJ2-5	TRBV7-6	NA	TGTGCCAGCAGCTTAGGGGTCCAAGAGACCCAGTACTTC	CASSLGVQETQYF
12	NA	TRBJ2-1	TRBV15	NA	TGTGCCACCAGCAGAGCCAATAGTGAGCAGTTCTTC	CATSRANSEQFF
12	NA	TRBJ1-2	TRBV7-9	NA	TGTGCCAGCAGCTTACCGGAGGGCGGCTACACCTTC	CASSLPEGGYTF
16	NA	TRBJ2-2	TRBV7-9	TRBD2	TGTGCCAGCAGCTCCACGGGCGGGGGACGAACCGGGGAGCTGTTTTTT	CASSSTGGGRTGELFF
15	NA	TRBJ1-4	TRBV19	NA	TGTGCCAGTAGTGAAGGACTGTTCCGGGGCGAAAAACTGTTTTTT	CASSEGLFRGEKLFF
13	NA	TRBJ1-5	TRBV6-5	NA	TGTGCCAGCAGTTACGGCTACAATCAGCCCCAGCATTTT	CASSYGYNQPQHF
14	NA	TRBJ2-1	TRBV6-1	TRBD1	TGTGCCAGCAGTGACCGGACAGGGGGCGGTGAGCAGTTCTTC	CASSDRTGGGEQFF
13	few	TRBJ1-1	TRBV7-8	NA	TGTGCCAGCAGCTTAGGGGGGCGGATTGAAGCTTTCTTT	CASSLGGRIEAFF
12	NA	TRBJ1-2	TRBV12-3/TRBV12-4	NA	TGTGCCAGCAGTTTCGGGGAAGGCGGCTACACCTTC	CASSFGEGGYTF
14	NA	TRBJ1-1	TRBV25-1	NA	TGTGCCAGCAGTGCGGGACCCGGGGAGACTGAAGCTTTCTTT	CASSAGPGETEAFF
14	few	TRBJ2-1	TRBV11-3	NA	TGTGCCAGCAGCTTCGGATTTGGCTCTTACGAGCAGTTCTTC	CASSFGFGSYEQFF
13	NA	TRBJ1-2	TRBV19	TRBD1	TGTGCCAGTAGTAACAGGGGTTACTATGGCTACACCTTC	CASSNRGYYGYTF
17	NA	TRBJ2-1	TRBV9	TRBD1	TGTGCCAGCAGCGTAAGGAGGACAGGGGTCTCCTACAATGAGCAGTTCTTC	CASSVRRTGVSYNEQFF
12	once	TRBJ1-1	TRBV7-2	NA	TGTGCCAGCAGCCCGAGGGGGAATGAAGCTTTCTTT	CASSPRGNEAFF
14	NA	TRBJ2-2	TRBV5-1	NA	TGCGCCAGCAGCTCCCTGCCACGCACCGGGGAGCTGTTTTTT	CASSSLPRTGELFF
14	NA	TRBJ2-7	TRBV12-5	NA	TGTGCTAGTGGGTCCGGGACGACGTACTACGAGCAGTACTTC	CASGSGTTYYEQYF
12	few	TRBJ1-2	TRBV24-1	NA	TGTGCCACCAGTGATCAGGGCTTTGGCTACACCTTC	CATSDQGFGYTF
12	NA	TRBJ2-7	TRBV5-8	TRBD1	TGTGCCAGCAGAGACAGGGGTGGCGAGCAGTACTTC	CASRDRGGEQYF
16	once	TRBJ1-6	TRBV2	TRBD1	TGTGCCAGCAGTGCAGACAGGGTAGTCTATAATTCACCCCTCCACTTT	CASSADRVVYNSPLHF
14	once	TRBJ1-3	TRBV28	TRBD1	TGTGCCAGCAGGATGGGACAGGGAGGAAACACCATATATTTT	CASRMGQGGNTIYF
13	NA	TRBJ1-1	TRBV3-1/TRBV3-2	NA	TGTGCCAGCAGCCCGACAGGTGTCACTGAAGCTTTCTTT	CASSPTGVTEAFF
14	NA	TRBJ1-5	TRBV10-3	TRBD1	TGTGCCATCAGTGGGGACAGGGGGGGTCAGCCCCAGCATTTT	CAISGDRGGQPQHF
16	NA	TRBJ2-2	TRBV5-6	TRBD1	TGTGCCAGCAGCTTGAGTCCAGGGGGCGACACCGGGGAGCTGTTTTTT	CASSLSPGGDTGELFF
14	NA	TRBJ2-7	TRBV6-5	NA	TGTGCCAGTAGCGCGGGACCCCGGGGCTACGAGCAGTACTTC	CASSAGPRGYEQYF
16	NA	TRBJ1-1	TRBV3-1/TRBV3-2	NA	TGTGCCAGCAGCCAAGATCGGGCAGGCCGCAACACTGAAGCTTTCTTT	CASSQDRAGRNTEAFF
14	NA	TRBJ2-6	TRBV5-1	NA	TGCGCCAGCAGCTTCTCCTCTGGGGCCAACGTCCTGACTTTC	CASSFSSGANVLTF
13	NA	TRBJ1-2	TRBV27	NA	TGTGCCAGCATCGGGGGGTCTGACTATGGCTACACCTTC	CASIGGSDYGYTF
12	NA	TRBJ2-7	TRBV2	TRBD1	TGTGCCATTCGACAGGGCTCCTACGAGCAGTACTTC	CAIRQGSYEQYF
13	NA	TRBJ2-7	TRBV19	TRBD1	TGTGCCAGTAGTAAGACAGGGGACCACGAGCAGTACTTC	CASSKTGDHEQYF
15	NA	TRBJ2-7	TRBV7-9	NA	TGTGCCAGCAGTCAACCCCAGTCGGGGGCCTACGAGCAGTACTTC	CASSQPQSGAYEQYF
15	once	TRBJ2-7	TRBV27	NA	TGTGCCAGCAGTTTAGCGGGGAGAACAGGCTACGAGCAGTACTTC	CASSLAGRTGYEQYF